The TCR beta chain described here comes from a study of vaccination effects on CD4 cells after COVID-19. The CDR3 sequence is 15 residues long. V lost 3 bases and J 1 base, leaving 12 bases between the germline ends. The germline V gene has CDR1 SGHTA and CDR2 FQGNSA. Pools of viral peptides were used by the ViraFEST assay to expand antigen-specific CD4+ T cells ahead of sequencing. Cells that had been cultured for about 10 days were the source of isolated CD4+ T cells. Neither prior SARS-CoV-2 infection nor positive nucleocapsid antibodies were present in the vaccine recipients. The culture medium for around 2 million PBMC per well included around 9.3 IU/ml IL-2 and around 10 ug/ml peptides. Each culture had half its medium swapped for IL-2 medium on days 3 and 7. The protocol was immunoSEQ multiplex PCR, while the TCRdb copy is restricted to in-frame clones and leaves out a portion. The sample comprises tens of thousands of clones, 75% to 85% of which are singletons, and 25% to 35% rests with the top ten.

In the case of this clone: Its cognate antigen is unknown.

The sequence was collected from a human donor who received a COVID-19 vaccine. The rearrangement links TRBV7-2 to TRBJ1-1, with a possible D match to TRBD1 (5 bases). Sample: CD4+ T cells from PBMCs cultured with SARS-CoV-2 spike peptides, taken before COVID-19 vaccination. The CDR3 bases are TGTGCCAGCAGCTTTGGGGGGGGGACGAACACTGAAGCTTTCTTT. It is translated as CASSFGGGTNTEAFF.